This T cell receptor beta chain was identified during a study of T cells in Graves' hyperthyroidism and ophthalmopathy. The CDR3 contains 14 residues. After removal of 5 bases from V and 6 bases from J, the junction contained 6 bases not matched to a gene. The germline gives CDR1 MDHEN, CDR2 SYDVKM. The table lists this clonotype with a few counts. No antigen is known for it. Points from the study as a whole: Ophthalmopathy was distinguished from stable hyperthyroidism by 13 V-J signatures.

The TCR beta CDR3 regions underwent amplification using RNA transcripts as the source. First-round RT-PCR targeting the TCR CDR3 was performed with the HTBI primer set. TCRdb processed the multiplex PCR reads anew with MiXCR; each CDR3 protein has one entry. Among about 700,000 distinct CDR3 sequences listed, around 13% were seen once. Patients aged 18 to 65 had newly diagnosed hyperthyroidism lasting under 2 months. The chain links TRBV28 to TRBJ1-2; 10 bases align to TRBD1. The specimen was blood. This clonotype was obtained from a woman between 18 and 29 years old with Graves' hyperthyroidism. The CDR3 region is CASSEGQGKDGYTF. The CDR3 coding sequence is TGTGCCAGCAGTGAGGGACAGGGGAAGGATGGCTACACCTTC.